This T cell receptor (beta chain) was sequenced in a study of T cell responses to AZD1222 COVID-19 vaccine (dated by TCRdb to about 2021). Some background on the complete study: Because spike-specific TCR depth and breadth did not differ between the two schedules, AZD1222 recipients who got a second dose at roughly 4 weeks were pooled with those who got a second dose at roughly 12 weeks. A total of just over 230 trial participants underwent TCR sequencing, of whom 207 received two doses of AZD1222 and about 26 received two doses of the MenACWY control vaccine. Trial participants were enrolled into age subgroups of 18-55, 56-69 and 70-plus years, which contained about 150, 28 and 57 TCR-sequenced participants, respectively. Points the paper makes about the study in general: In the small 56-69-year group, the increase in depth fell short of significance, most likely because of low power. Vaccine-associated CD4 TCRs spanned the whole spike protein, with dominant responses in regions 160-218 and 743-854. Conclusions about previously exposed vaccinees are limited because only six or seven AZD1222 recipients were SARS-CoV-2 seropositive at baseline. Nearly half of unique spike-specific TCRs reportedly recognized epitopes outside regions mutated in the B.1.351 and B.1.1.7 variants. No day 14 peak-response samples were available, so repertoires were characterized only after the peak T cell response. Participants were mostly white British, with more females than males. The authors suggested clonal diversity may have been underestimated. Spike-specific TCR breadth and depth rose significantly after two AZD1222 doses compared with day 0 and with MenACWY recipients.

Measured from the cysteine to the phenylalanine, the CDR3 is 13 residues long. The entry retains the CDR3 DNA only, 39 bases that are in frame from base 1. V sheds 10 bases and J sheds 1 base, leaving 13 bases between their ends. CDR1 ENHRY and CDR2 SYGVKD are derived from the germline V gene. The sample's time point label is to be understood as: baseline before first vaccination. Vaccinee samples came from UK trials COV001 and COV002, including a single-blind randomized controlled phase 2/3 trial of AZD1222 (ChAdOx1 nCoV-19) in healthy adults. For TCRbeta chain sequencing, PBMC samples were collected from trial participants at day 0 and at day 28 after the second dose. For this clone: This receptor's antigen is unknown. No qualities accompany the bases; no much larger clone lies one base away.

The CDR3 regions of human TCRbeta chains were analyzed by immunosequencing. Regarding the original processing steps: TCRs in the repertoires were matched against a reference library of SARS-CoV-2-specific TCRs that had been generated with the MIRA antigen-specificity platform. Breadth was defined as the fraction of unique TCRs that were SARS-CoV-2-associated. Depth was defined as the fraction of total T cells that were SARS-CoV-2-associated. Each spike-specific TCR was assigned to its reactive spike region and to a CD4 or CD8 class using the MIRA data. Log10-transformed breadth and depth values were compared by one-way ANOVA with Sidak's multiple comparisons tests. TCRdb carries this immuneACCESS record with in-frame sequences only. Its versions omit some clonotypes, under half of them owing to an unresolved V gene in the studies checked, with the rest unexplained. V, J and clone size derive from that table, while D and trimming were established from the DNA sequence. The sample records 95,000 to 150,000 clones, 85% to 90% of which are singletons. The ten largest clones represent around 30% of the sample.

The chain is made from TRBV10-3 and TRBJ2-5; the D region possibly corresponds to TRBD2 (6 bases align). The TCR sequence derives from an adult in good health. Sequenced here: peripheral blood, sampled on day 0 of AZD1222 vaccination. The CDR3 region: CATATRGQETQYF. The DNA sequence is given as TGTGCCACCGCGACTAGAGGCCAAGAGACCCAGTACTTC.